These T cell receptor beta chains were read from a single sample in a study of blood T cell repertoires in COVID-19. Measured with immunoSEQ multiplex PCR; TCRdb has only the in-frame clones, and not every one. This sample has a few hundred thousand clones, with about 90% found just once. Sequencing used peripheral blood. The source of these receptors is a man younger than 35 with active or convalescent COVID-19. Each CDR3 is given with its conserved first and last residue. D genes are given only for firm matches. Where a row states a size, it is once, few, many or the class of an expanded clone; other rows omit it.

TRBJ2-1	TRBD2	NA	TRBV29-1	CSVRTSGRDSYNEQFF	TGCAGCGTTAGGACTAGCGGGAGGGACTCCTACAATGAGCAGTTCTTC
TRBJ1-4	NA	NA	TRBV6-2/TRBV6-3	CASSYSPGSTNEKLFF	TGTGCCAGCAGTTACTCACCGGGATCAACTAATGAAAAACTGTTTTTT
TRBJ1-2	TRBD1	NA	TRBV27	CASSSSTGTEVYGYTF	TGTGCCAGCAGTTCGTCAACCGGGACAGAAGTCTATGGCTACACCTTC
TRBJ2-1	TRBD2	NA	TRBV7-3	CASSLSLAGYNEQFF	TGTGCCAGCAGCTTAAGTCTAGCGGGGTACAATGAGCAGTTCTTC
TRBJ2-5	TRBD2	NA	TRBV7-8	CASSLGLEKTQYF	TGTGCCAGCAGCCTCGGACTAGAAAAGACCCAGTACTTC
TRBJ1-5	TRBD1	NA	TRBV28	CASSFFSGTGENQPQHF	TGTGCCAGCAGTTTTTTCAGTGGGACAGGGGAAAATCAGCCCCAGCATTTT
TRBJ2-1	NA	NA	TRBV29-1	CSALGGKGYNEQFF	TGCAGCGCCCTTGGAGGGAAAGGATACAATGAGCAGTTCTTC
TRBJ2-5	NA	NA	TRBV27	CASSLSPGVSETQYF	TGTGCCAGCAGTTTATCCCCGGGAGTTAGCGAGACCCAGTACTTC
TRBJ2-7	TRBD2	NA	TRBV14	CASSQGTRAYEQYF	TGTGCCAGCAGCCAAGGGACTAGAGCCTACGAGCAGTACTTC
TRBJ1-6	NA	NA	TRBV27	CASSLSPRGLSPLHF	TGTGCCAGCAGTTTATCGCCCAGGGGCCTATCACCCCTCCACTTT
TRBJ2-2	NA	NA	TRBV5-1	CASSGTGTGELFF	TGCGCCAGCAGCGGAACAGGCACCGGGGAGCTGTTTTTT
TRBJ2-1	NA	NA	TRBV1	CTSSQGGSHRNEQFF	TGCACCAGCAGCCAGGGCGGGAGCCACCGGAATGAGCAGTTCTTC
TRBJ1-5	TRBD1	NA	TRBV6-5	CASSSRDRGNNQPQHF	TGTGCCAGCAGTTCGCGGGACAGGGGGAACAATCAGCCCCAGCATTTT
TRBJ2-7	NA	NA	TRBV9	CASSVYRDKGYEQYF	TGTGCCAGCAGCGTTTACCGGGACAAAGGCTACGAGCAGTACTTC
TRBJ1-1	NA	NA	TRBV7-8	CASSLVTAPNTEAFF	TGTGCCAGCAGCTTAGTGACAGCCCCGAACACTGAAGCTTTCTTT
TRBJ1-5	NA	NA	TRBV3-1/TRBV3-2	CASSLMNQPQHF	TGTGCCAGCAGCCTAATGAATCAGCCCCAGCATTTT
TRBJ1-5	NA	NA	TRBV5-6	CASSSGSNQPQHF	TGTGCCAGCAGCTCGGGTAGCAATCAGCCCCAGCATTTT
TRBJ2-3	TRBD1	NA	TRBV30	CAWGTGTTDTQYF	TGTGCCTGGGGGACAGGGACTACAGATACGCAGTATTTT
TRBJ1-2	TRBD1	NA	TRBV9	CASSPRPDRDRGYTF	TGTGCCAGCAGCCCCCGACCCGACAGGGACCGCGGCTACACCTTC
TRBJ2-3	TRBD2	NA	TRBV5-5	CASKPAASGSADTQYF	TGTGCCAGCAAGCCCGCGGCTAGCGGGAGTGCAGATACGCAGTATTTT
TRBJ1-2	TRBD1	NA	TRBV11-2	CASSLGTGGYGYTF	TGTGCCAGCAGCTTAGGAACAGGGGGATATGGCTACACCTTC
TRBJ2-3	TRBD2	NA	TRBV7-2	CASSRGLADTQYF	TGTGCCAGCAGCCGGGGACTAGCAGATACGCAGTATTTT
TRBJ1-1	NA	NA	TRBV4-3	CASSQAVDNTEAFF	TGCGCCAGCAGCCAGGCAGTTGATAACACTGAAGCTTTCTTT
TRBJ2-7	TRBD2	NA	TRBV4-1	CASSQDRGESSYEQYF	TGCGCCAGCAGCCAAGATCGGGGGGAAAGCTCCTACGAGCAGTACTTC
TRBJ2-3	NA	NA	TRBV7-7	CASSPSLSTDTQYF	TGTGCTAGCAGCCCTTCTCTTAGCACAGATACGCAGTATTTT
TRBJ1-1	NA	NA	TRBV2	CASNGRRGAFF	TGTGCCAGCAACGGGAGGCGCGGGGCTTTCTTT
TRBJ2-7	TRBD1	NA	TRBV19	CATSGTGGRGEQYF	TGTGCCACTTCCGGGACAGGGGGTCGAGGCGAGCAGTACTTC
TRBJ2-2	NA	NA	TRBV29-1	CSVVPQASTGELFF	TGCAGCGTTGTCCCCCAGGCCAGTACCGGGGAGCTGTTTTTT
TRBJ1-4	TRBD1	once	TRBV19	CASSLRQGATEKLFF	TGTGCCAGTAGTCTCCGACAGGGGGCTACTGAAAAACTGTTTTTT
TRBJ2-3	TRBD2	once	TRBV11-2	CASSLSVGPSGGGVDTQYF	TGTGCCAGCAGCTTATCGGTCGGGCCTAGCGGGGGGGGAGTTGATACGCAGTATTTT
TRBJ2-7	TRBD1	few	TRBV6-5	CASRDRGPYEQYF	TGTGCCAGCCGGGACAGGGGGCCTTACGAGCAGTACTTC
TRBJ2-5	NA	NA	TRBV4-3	CASSQGDLGGETQYF	TGCGCCAGCAGCCAAGGAGACCTGGGGGGAGAGACCCAGTACTTC
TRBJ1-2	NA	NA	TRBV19	CASSIEAPRDYGYTF	TGTGCCAGTAGTATAGAGGCCCCACGGGACTATGGCTACACCTTC
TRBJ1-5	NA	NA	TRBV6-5	CASSGGTLNQPQHF	TGTGCCAGCTCCGGGGGGACATTGAATCAGCCCCAGCATTTT
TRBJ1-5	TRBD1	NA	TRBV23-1	CASSQTNRDRPNSNQPQHF	TGCGCCAGCAGTCAAACGAACAGGGACAGACCTAATAGCAATCAGCCCCAGCATTTT
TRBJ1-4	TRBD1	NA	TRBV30	CAWSRQGNEKLFF	TGTGCCTGGAGTAGACAGGGGAATGAAAAACTGTTTTTT
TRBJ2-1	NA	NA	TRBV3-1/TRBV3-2	CASSLSGTSYEQFF	TGTGCCAGCAGCTTATCGGGCACTAGCTATGAGCAGTTCTTC
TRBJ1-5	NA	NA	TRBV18	CASSPTGQNQPQHF	TGTGCCAGCTCACCAACAGGCCAAAATCAGCCCCAGCATTTT
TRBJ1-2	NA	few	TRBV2	CASSRPREVVGGGYTF	TGTGCCAGCAGTAGACCCAGGGAGGTGGTAGGCGGTGGCTACACCTTC
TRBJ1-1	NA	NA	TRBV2	CASKTAIEAFF	TGTGCCAGCAAGACAGCTATTGAAGCTTTCTTT
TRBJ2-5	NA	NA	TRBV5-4	CASSLGGGGQETQYF	TGTGCCAGCAGCTTGGGGGGAGGGGGCCAAGAGACCCAGTACTTC
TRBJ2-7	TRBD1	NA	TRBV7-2	CASSFTGVFSYEQYF	TGTGCCAGCAGCTTCACAGGGGTCTTCTCCTACGAGCAGTACTTC
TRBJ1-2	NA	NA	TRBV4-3	CASSQGWQDYGYTF	TGCGCCAGCAGCCAAGGGTGGCAGGACTATGGCTACACCTTC
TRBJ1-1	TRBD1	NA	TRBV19	CASRRGRRDTEAFF	TGTGCCAGTAGAAGGGGGCGACGCGACACTGAAGCTTTCTTT
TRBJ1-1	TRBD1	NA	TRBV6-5	CASRGQGVWNTEAFF	TGTGCCAGCAGAGGACAGGGAGTTTGGAACACTGAAGCTTTCTTT
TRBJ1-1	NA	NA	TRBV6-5	CASSWTVGGTEAFF	TGTGCCAGCAGTTGGACAGTTGGAGGCACTGAAGCTTTCTTT
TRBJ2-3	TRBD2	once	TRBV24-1	CATSDSPPWGGDQDTQYF	TGTGCCACCAGTGATTCCCCCCCCTGGGGGGGGGACCAAGATACGCAGTATTTT
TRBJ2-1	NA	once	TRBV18	CASSGTRLDEQFF	TGTGCCAGCTCAGGCACTAGGTTGGATGAGCAGTTCTTC
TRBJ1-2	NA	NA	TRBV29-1	CSVGTGNYGYTF	TGCAGCGTTGGTACAGGGAACTATGGCTACACCTTC